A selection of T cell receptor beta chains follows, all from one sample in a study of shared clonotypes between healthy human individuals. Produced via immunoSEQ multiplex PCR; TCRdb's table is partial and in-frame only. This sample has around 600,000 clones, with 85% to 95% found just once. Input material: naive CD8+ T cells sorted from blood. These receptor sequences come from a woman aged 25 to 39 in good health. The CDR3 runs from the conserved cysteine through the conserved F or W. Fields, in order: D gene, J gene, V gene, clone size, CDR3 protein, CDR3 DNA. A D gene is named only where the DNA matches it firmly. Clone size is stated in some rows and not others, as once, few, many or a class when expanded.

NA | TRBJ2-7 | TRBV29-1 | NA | CSVLDYEQYF | TGCAGCGTGTTAGACTACGAGCAGTACTTC
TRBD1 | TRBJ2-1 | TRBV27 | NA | CASSPTGVYNEQFF | TGTGCCAGCAGTCCGACAGGGGTTTACAATGAGCAGTTCTTC
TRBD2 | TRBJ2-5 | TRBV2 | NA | CASPGSGRRWTNDQETQYF | TGTGCCAGCCCTGGTAGCGGGAGGCGATGGACCAACGACCAAGAGACCCAGTACTTC
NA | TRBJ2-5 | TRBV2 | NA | CASSEDRDFQETQYF | TGTGCCAGCAGTGAAGACAGGGACTTCCAAGAGACCCAGTACTTC
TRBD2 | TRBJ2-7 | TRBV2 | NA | CASSEGTSGSLYEQYF | TGTGCCAGCAGCGAGGGGACTAGCGGGAGCTTGTACGAGCAGTACTTC
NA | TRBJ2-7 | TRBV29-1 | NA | CSVNLEYEQYF | TGCAGCGTCAATCTGGAGTACGAGCAGTACTTC
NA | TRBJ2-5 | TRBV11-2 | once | CASSLGRANPQETQYF | TGTGCCAGCAGCTTAGGTAGGGCCAATCCTCAAGAGACCCAGTACTTC
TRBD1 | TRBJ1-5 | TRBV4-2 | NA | CASSQEDTGGNQPQHF | TGTGCCAGCAGCCAAGAGGACACAGGGGGCAATCAGCCCCAGCATTTT
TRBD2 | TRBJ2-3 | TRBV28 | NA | CASSFGLAGGGTDTQYF | TGTGCCAGCAGTTTTGGACTAGCGGGAGGAGGCACAGATACGCAGTATTTT
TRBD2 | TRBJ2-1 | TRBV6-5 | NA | CASTKPGTRYEQFF | TGTGCCAGCACAAAACCCGGGACTAGGTACGAGCAGTTCTTC
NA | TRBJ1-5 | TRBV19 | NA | CASSIRSVTDNQPQHF | TGTGCCAGTAGTATTAGGTCTGTGACAGACAATCAGCCCCAGCATTTT
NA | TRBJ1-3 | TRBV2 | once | CASSETRLRVGRNGNTIYF | TGTGCCAGCAGTGAGACCCGGCTCCGGGTTGGACGGAATGGAAACACCATATATTTT
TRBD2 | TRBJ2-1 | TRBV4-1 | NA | CASRLAGGGDEQFF | TGCGCCAGCAGACTAGCGGGAGGGGGGGATGAGCAGTTCTTC
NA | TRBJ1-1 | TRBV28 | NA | CASSLAQGRMNTEAFF | TGTGCCAGCAGTTTAGCGCAGGGTAGGATGAACACTGAAGCTTTCTTT
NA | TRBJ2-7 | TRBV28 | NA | CAGRGVGGTGSYEQYF | TGTGCCGGCCGGGGCGTAGGCGGGACGGGTTCCTACGAGCAGTACTTC
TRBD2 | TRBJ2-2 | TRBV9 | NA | CASDRAGANTGELFF | TGTGCCAGCGATAGGGCGGGAGCGAACACCGGGGAGCTGTTTTTT
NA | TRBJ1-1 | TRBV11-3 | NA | CAPLRAFF | TGTGCTCCTCTCCGGGCTTTCTTT
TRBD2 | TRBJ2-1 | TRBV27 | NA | CASSFSSGRAHEQFF | TGTGCCAGCAGTTTTAGTAGCGGGAGGGCCCATGAGCAGTTCTTC
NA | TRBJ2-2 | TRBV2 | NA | CASSDPRENTGELFF | TGTGCCAGCAGTGACCCCAGGGAGAACACCGGGGAGCTGTTTTTT
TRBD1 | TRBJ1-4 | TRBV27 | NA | CASREGQAPYEKLFF | TGTGCCAGCAGGGAAGGACAGGCGCCATATGAAAAACTGTTTTTT
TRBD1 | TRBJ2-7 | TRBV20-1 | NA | CSADRGPEQYF | TGCAGTGCTGACAGGGGTCCCGAGCAGTACTTC
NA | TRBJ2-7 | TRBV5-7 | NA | CASSFPVGTSYEQYF | TGTGCCAGCAGCTTCCCGGTAGGCACCTCCTACGAGCAGTACTTC
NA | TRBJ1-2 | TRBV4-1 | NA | CASSQDRTANYGYTF | TGCGCCAGCAGCCAAGATCGGACTGCCAACTATGGCTACACCTTC
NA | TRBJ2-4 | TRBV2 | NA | CASSEAGGLAKNIQYF | TGTGCCAGCAGTGAGGCAGGGGGGTTAGCCAAAAACATTCAGTACTTC
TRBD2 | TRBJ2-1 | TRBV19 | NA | CASSIGLADNEQFF | TGTGCCAGTAGTATCGGACTAGCGGACAATGAGCAGTTCTTC
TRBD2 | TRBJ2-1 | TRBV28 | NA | CASSSTLGGSYNEQFF | TGTGCCAGCAGCTCAACCCTAGGCGGGAGTTACAATGAGCAGTTCTTC
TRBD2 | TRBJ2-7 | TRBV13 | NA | CASSQGLAGYEQYF | TGTGCCAGCAGCCAGGGACTAGCGGGCTACGAGCAGTACTTC
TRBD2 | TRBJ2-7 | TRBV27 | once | CASSLAGAHEQYF | TGTGCCAGCAGTTTAGCGGGAGCCCACGAGCAGTACTTC
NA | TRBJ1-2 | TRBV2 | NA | CASSEGATDYGYTF | TGTGCCAGCAGTGAAGGGGCCACAGACTATGGCTACACCTTC
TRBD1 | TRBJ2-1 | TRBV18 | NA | CASSPLGQYNEQFF | TGTGCCAGCTCACCATTGGGACAGTACAATGAGCAGTTCTTC
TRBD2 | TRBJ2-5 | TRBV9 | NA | CASSARVRLAGEETQYF | TGTGCCAGCAGCGCAAGAGTCCGACTAGCGGGAGAGGAGACCCAGTACTTC
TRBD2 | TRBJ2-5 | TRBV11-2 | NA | CASSFRGSPQETQYF | TGTGCCAGCAGCTTTCGCGGGAGTCCTCAAGAGACCCAGTACTTC
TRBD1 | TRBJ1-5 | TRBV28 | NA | CASSSRTGEGVGQPQHF | TGTGCCAGCAGTTCCCGGACAGGGGAGGGGGTAGGGCAGCCCCAGCATTTT
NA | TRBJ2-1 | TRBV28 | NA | CASSLGGTYNEQFF | TGTGCCAGCAGTTTAGGGGGGACCTACAATGAGCAGTTCTTC
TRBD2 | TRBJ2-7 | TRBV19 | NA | CASSMAGVGVYEQYF | TGTGCCAGTAGTATGGCGGGAGTAGGGGTCTACGAGCAGTACTTC
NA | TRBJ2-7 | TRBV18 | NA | CASSPPDRPPHSVEQYF | TGTGCCAGCTCACCACCTGATCGGCCGCCCCATTCGGTCGAGCAGTACTTC
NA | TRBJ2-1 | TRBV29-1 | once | CSSFDVWGDKNNEQFF | TGCAGCTCGTTCGATGTATGGGGGGACAAAAACAATGAGCAGTTCTTC
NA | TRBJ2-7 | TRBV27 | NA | CASSYTPLYEQYF | TGTGCCAGCAGTTACACCCCCCTCTACGAGCAGTACTTC
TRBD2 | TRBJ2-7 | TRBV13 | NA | CASSTGLAGEQYF | TGTGCCAGCAGCACCGGACTAGCTGGGGAGCAGTACTTC
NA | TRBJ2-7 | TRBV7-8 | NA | CASSLAGPSEQYF | TGTGCCAGCAGCTTAGCGGGTCCATCCGAGCAGTACTTC
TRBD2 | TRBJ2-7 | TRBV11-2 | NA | CASSSTSGSAEQYF | TGTGCCAGCAGCTCCACTAGCGGGAGTGCCGAGCAGTACTTC
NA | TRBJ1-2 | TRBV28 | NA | CASSLGRWEFNYGYTF | TGTGCCAGCAGTTTGGGCCGGTGGGAATTTAACTATGGCTACACCTTC
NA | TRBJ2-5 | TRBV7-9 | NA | CASSFSTGAETQYF | TGTGCCAGCAGCTTTAGTACGGGAGCAGAGACCCAGTACTTC
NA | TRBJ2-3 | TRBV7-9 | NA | CASSPRYPLTDTQYF | TGTGCCAGCAGCCCCAGGTACCCCCTCACAGATACGCAGTATTTT
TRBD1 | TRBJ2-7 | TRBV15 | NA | CATSGPGQGRHEQYF | TGTGCCACCAGCGGACCGGGACAGGGTCGCCACGAGCAGTACTTC
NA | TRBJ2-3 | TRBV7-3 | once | CASSPLGGLGADTQYF | TGTGCCAGCAGCCCGCTAGGCGGGTTGGGGGCAGATACGCAGTATTTT
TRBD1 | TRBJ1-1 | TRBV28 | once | CASSPRTGGNTEAFF | TGTGCCAGCAGTCCCCGGACAGGGGGGAACACTGAAGCTTTCTTT
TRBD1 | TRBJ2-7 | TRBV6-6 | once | CASRLGTAISYEQYF | TGTGCCAGCAGACTCGGGACAGCGATATCCTACGAGCAGTACTTC
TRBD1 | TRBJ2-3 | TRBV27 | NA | CASSLSKTGAKDTQYF | TGTGCCAGCAGTTTATCGAAGACAGGGGCAAAGGATACGCAGTATTTT
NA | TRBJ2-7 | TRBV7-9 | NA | CASSLRQDYEQYF | TGTGCCAGCAGCCTACGACAGGACTACGAGCAGTACTTC
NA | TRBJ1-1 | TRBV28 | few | CASSSPRMSEEAFF | TGTGCCAGCAGTTCCCCTCGAATGAGTGAGGAAGCTTTCTTT
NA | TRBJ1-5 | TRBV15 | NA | CATSRGTPDLAQHF | TGTGCCACCAGCAGAGGGACACCTGATTTGGCCCAGCATTTT
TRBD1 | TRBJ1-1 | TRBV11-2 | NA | CASSFWQGEMAFF | TGTGCCAGCAGCTTCTGGCAGGGGGAAATGGCTTTCTTT
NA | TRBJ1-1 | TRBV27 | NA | CASSFWSGSTEAFF | TGTGCCAGCAGTTTTTGGTCTGGGAGCACTGAAGCTTTCTTT